What follows are 5 T cell receptor beta chains derived from one specimen sequenced in a study of cytomegalovirus exposure and HLA in healthy donors. 60 Vbeta and 13 Jbeta primers were used in PCR. The repertoire was sequenced with immunoSEQ multiplex PCR; TCRdb's copy has only in-frame clones and lacks some. Among roughly 140,000 clones listed, around 84% were seen once. The sample comprised PBMCs. The receptors originated from a man in his forties or fifties in good health and CMV-seropositive.

The chain links TRBV27 to TRBJ2-7; TRBD2 matches 15 bases. The CDR3 is 17 amino acids. J gave up 5 bases and V 4 bases, and 9 bases lay outside the gene matches. In germline, CDR1 is MNHEY, CDR2 SMNVEV (reference sequence). CDR3 amino acids: CASSSPGLAGGPHEQYF. As DNA, the CDR3 is TGTGCCAGCAGTTCCCCTGGACTAGCGGGAGGGCCCCACGAGCAGTACTTC.

V usage is TRBV5-1 and J usage is TRBJ2-2, with 7 bases lining up with TRBD1. Trimming took 5 bases from V and 6 from J; bases not matched to a gene: 7. This CDR3 spans 14 amino acids. Germline CDR1 and CDR2: SGHRS and YFSETQ. CDR3 sequence reads: CASRVATGAGELFF. Written as DNA, the CDR3 is TGCGCCAGCAGGGTTGCTACAGGGGCCGGGGAGCTGTTTTTT.

This chain uses TRBV28 with TRBJ2-2; 12 nucleotides line up with TRBD1. The V gene end was trimmed by 6 bases and the J gene end by 9 bases; junction bases not matched to a gene: 8. This CDR3 contains 15 residues. Per the germline V gene, CDR1 is MDHEN and CDR2 is SYDVKM. The CDR3 bases are TGTGCCAGCAGCAGTGCCGGGACAGGGGGCCGGGAGCTGTTTTTT. Protein sequence: CASSSAGTGGRELFF.

This clone was counted once. The chain has TRBV6-5 and TRBJ1-2, with 8 bases lining up with TRBD1. The germline V gene has CDR1 MNHEY and CDR2 SVGAGI. The CDR3 has 12 residues. The CDR3 reads CGARQGSWGYTF. CDR3 nucleotide sequence: TGTGGAGCCCGACAGGGGTCCTGGGGCTACACCTTC.

The chain has TRBV7-9 and TRBJ2-5; 11 bases are a match to TRBD1. Trimming at V came to 5 bases and at J to 3 bases, leaving 5 bases not matched to a gene. CDR1 and CDR2 (germline): SEHNR, FQNEAQ (reference sequence). This CDR3 contains 15 residues. The CDR3 bases are TGTGCCAGCAGCCCCGGGACAGGGGGGAAAGAGACCCAGTACTTC. It specifies CASSPGTGGKETQYF. The complete variable domain, with remaining parts taken from reference TRBV7-9 and TRBJ2-5, reads DTGVSQNPRHKITKRGQNVTFRCDPISEHNRLYWYRQTLGQGPEFLTYFQNEAQLEKSRLLSDRFSAERPKGSFSTLEIQRTEQGDSAMYLCASSPGTGGKETQYFGPGTRLLVL.